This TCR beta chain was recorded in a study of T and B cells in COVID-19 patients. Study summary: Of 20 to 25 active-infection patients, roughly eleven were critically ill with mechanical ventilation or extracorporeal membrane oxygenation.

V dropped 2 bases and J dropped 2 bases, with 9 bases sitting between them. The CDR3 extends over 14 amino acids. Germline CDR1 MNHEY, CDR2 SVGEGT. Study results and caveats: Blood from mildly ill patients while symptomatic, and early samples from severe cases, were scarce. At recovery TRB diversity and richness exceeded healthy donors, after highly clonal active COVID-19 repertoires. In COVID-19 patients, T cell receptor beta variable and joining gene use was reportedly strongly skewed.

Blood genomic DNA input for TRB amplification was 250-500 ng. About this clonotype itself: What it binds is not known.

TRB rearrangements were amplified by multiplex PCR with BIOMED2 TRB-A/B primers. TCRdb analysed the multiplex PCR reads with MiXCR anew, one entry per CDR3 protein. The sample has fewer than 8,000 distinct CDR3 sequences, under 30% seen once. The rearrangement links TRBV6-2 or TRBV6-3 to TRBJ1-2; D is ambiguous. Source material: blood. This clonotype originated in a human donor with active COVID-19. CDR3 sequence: CASSYRALNYGYTF. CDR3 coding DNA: TGTGCCAGCAGTTACCGGGCCTTGAACTATGGCTACACCTTC.